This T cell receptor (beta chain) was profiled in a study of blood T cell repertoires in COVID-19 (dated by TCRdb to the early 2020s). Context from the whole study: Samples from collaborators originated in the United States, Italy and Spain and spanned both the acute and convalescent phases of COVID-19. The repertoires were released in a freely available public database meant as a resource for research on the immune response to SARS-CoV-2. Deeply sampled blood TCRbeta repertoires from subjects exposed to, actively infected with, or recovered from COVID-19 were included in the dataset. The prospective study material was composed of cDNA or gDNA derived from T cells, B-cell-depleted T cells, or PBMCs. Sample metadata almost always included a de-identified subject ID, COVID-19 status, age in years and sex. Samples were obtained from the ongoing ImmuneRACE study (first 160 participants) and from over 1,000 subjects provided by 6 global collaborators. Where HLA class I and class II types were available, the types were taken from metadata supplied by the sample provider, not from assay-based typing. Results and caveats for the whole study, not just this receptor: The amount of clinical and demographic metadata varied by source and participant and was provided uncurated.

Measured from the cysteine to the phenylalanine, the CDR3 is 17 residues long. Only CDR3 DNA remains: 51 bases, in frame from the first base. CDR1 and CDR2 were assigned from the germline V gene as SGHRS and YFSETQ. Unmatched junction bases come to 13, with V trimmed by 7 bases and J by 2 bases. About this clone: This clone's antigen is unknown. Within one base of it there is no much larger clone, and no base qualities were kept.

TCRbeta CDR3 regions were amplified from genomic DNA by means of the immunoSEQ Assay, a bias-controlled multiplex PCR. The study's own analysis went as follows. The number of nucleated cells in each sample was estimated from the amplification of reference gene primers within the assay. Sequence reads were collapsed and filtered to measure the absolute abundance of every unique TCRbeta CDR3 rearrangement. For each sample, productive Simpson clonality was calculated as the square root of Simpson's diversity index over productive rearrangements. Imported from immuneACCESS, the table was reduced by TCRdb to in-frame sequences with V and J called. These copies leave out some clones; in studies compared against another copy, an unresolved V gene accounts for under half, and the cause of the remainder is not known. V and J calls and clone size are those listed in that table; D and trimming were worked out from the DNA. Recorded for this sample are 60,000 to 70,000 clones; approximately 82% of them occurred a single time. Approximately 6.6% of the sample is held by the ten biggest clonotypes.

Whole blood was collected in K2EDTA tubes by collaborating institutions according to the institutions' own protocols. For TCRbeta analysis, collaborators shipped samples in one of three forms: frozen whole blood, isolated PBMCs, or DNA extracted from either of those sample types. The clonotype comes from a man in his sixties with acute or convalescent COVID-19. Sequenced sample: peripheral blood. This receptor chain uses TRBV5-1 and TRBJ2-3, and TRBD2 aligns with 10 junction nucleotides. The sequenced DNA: TGCGCCAGCTCACTGTCAGTAGCGGGGGGCCCCACAGATACGCAGTATTTT. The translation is CASSLSVAGGPTDTQYF.